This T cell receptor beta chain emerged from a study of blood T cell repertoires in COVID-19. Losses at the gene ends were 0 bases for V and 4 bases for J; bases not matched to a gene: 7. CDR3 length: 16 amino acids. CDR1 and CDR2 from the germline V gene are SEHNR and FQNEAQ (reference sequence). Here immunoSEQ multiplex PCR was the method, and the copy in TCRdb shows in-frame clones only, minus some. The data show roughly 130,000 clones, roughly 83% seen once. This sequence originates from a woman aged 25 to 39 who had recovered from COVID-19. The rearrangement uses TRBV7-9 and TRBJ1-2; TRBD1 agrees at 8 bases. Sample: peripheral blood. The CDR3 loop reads CASSLAAGGKGYGYTF. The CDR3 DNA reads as TGTGCCAGCAGCTTAGCGGCAGGGGGCAAGGGCTATGGCTACACCTTC.